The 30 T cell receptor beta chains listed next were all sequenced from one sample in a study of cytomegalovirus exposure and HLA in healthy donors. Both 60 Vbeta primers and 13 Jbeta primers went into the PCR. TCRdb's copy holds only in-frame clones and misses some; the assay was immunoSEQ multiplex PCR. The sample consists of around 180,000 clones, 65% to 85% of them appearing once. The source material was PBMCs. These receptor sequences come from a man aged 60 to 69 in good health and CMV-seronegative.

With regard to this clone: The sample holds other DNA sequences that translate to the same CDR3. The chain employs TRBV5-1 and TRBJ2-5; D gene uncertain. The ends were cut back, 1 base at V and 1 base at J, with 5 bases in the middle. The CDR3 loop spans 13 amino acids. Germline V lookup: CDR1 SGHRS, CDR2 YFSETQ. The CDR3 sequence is CASSLSSQETQYF. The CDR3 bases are TGCGCCAGCAGCTTGTCATCCCAAGAGACCCAGTACTTC.

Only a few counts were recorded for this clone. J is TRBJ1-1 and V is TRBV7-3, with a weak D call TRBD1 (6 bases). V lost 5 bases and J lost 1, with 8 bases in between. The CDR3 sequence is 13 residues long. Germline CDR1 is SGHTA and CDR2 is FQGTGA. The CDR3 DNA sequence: TGTGCCAGCAGCGTGACAGGGAACACTGAAGCTTTCTTT. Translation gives CASSVTGNTEAFF. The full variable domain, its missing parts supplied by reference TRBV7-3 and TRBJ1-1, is GAGVSQTPSNKVTEKGKYVELRCDPISGHTALYWYRQSLGQGPEFLIYFQGTGAADDSGLPNDRFFAVRPEGSVSTLKIQRTERGDSAVYLCASSVTGNTEAFFGQGTRLTVV.

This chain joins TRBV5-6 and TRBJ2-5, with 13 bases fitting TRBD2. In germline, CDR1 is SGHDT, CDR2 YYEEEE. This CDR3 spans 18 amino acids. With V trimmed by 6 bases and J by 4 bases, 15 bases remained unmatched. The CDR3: CASTATKGLAGIRETQYF. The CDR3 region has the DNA TGTGCCAGCACCGCTACTAAGGGACTAGCGGGGATTCGAGAGACCCAGTACTTC.

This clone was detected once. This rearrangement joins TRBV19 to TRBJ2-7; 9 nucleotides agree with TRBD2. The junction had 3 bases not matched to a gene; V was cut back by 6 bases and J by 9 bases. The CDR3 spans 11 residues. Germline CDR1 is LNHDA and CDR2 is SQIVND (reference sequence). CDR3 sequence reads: CASSQREVQYF. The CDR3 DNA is TGTGCCAGTAGCCAGCGGGAGGTGCAGTACTTC.

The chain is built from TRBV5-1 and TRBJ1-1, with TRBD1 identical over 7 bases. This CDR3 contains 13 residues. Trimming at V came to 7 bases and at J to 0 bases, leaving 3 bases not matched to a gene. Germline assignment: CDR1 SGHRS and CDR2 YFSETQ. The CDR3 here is CASSGTVNTEAFF. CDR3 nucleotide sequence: TGCGCCAGCTCCGGGACAGTGAACACTGAAGCTTTCTTT.

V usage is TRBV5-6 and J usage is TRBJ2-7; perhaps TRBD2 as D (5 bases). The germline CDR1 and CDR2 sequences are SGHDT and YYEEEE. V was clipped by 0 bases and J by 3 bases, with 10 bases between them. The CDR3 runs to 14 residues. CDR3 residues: CASSLGGSGYEQYF. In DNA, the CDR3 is TGTGCCAGCAGCTTGGGTGGGAGCGGCTACGAGCAGTACTTC.

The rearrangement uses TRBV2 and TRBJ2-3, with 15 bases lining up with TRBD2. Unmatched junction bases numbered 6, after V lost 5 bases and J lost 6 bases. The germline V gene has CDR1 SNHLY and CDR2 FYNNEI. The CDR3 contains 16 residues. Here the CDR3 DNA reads TGTGCCAGCAGTCCGGGACTAGCGGGGGGATCGGATACGCAGTATTTT. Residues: CASSPGLAGGSDTQYF.

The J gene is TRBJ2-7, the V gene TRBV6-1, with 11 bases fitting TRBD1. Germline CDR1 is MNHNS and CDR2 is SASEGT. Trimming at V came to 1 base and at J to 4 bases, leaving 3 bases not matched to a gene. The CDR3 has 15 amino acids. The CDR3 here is CASSEDGTGGYEQYF. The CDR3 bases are TGTGCCAGCAGTGAAGATGGGACAGGGGGTTACGAGCAGTACTTC.

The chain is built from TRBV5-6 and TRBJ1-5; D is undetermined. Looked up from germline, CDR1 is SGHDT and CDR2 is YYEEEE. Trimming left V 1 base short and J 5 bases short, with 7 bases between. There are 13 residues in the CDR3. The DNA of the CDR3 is TGTGCCAGCAGCTTGAAGGGAGATCAGCCCCAGCATTTT. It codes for CASSLKGDQPQHF.

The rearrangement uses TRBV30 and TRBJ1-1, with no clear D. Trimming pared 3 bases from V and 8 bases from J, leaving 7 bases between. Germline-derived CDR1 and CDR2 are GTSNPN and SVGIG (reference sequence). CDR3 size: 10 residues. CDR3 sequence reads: CAWRSVEAFF. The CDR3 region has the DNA TGTGCCTGGAGATCAGTGGAAGCTTTCTTT. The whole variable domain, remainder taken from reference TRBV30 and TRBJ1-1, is SQTIHQWPATLVQPVGSPLSLECTVEGTSNPNLYWYRQAAGRGLQLLFYSVGIGQISSEVPQNLSASRPQDRQFILSSKKLLLSDSGFYLCAWRSVEAFFGQGTRLTVV.

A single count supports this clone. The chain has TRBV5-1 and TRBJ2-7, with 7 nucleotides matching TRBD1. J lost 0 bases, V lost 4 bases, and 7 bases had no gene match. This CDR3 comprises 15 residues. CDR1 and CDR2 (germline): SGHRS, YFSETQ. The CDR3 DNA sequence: TGCGCCAGCAGCACCTCCGGGACAGCCTCCTACGAGCAGTACTTC. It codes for CASSTSGTASYEQYF. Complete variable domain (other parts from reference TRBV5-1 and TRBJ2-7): KAGVTQTPRYLIKTRGQQVTLSCSPISGHRSVSWYQQTPGQGLQFLFEYFSETQRNKGNFPGRFSGRQFSNSRSEMNVSTLELGDSALYLCASSTSGTASYEQYFGPGTRLTVT.

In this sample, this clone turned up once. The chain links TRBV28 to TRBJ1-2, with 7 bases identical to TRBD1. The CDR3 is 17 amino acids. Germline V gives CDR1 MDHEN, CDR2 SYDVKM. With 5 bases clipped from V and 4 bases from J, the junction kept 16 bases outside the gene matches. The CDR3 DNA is TGTGCCAGCAGTCCAACTGGGACACCGGGACAGACCTATGGCTACACCTTC. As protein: CASSPTGTPGQTYGYTF.

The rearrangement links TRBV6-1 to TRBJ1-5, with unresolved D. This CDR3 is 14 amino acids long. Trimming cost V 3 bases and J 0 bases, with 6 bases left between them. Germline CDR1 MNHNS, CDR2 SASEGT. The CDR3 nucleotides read TGTGCCAGCAGTGAGGCATATAGCAATCAGCCCCAGCATTTT. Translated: CASSEAYSNQPQHF.

The CDR3 reads CASSGYTGYGYTF. DNA of the CDR3: TGTGCCAGCTCAGGGTATACGGGCTATGGCTACACCTTC. The chain uses TRBV18 and TRBJ1-2; D uncertain. Trimming cost V 5 bases and J 4 bases, with 11 bases left between them. The CDR3 loop spans 13 amino acids. Germline V lookup: CDR1 KGHSH, CDR2 LQKENI.

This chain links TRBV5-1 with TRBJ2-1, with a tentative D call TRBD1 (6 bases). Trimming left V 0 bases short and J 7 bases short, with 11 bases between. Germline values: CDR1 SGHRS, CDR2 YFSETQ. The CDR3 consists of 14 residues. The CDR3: CASSLGTVNNEQFF. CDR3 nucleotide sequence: TGCGCCAGCAGCTTGGGGACAGTCAATAATGAGCAGTTCTTC.

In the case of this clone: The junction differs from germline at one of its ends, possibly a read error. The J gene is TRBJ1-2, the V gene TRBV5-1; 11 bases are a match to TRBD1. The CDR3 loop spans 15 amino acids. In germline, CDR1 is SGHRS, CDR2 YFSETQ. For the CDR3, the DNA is TGCGCCAGCAGCCCGACGGACAGGGGGCAGAATGGCTACCCCTTC. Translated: CASSPTDRGQNGYPF. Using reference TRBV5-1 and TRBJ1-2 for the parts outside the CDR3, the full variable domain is KAGVTQTPRYLIKTRGQQVTLSCSPISGHRSVSWYQQTPGQGLQFLFEYFSETQRNKGNFPGRFSGRQFSNSRSEMNVSTLELGDSALYLCASSPTDRGQNGYPFGSGTRLTVV.

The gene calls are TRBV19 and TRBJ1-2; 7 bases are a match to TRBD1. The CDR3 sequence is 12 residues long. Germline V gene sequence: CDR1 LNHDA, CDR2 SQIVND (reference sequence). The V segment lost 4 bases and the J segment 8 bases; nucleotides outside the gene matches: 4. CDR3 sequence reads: CASSTTGVGYTF. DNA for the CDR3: TGTGCCAGTAGTACTACAGGGGTCGGCTACACCTTC.

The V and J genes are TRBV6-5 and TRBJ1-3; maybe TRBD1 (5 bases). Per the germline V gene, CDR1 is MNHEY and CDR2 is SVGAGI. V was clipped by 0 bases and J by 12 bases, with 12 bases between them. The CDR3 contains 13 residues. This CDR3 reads CASSYSQDTGIYF. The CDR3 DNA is TGTGCCAGCAGTTACTCTCAGGACACGGGCATATATTTT.

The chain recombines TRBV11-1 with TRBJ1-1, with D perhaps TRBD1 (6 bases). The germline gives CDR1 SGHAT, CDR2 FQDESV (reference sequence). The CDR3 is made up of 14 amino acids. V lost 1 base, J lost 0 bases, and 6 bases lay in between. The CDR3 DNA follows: TGTGCCAGCAGCTTAGACAGGGTGAACACTGAAGCTTTCTTT. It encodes CASSLDRVNTEAFF.

The CDR3 region has the DNA TGTGCCAGCAGCGCCGGGACTAGTGTGGATACGCAGTATTTT. As protein: CASSAGTSVDTQYF. The chain links TRBV2 to TRBJ2-3, with 8 nucleotides matching TRBD2. V lost 6 bases to trimming and J lost 6 bases; unmatched junction nucleotides: 8. CDR3 length: 14 amino acids. Germline lookup yields CDR1 SNHLY and CDR2 FYNNEI.

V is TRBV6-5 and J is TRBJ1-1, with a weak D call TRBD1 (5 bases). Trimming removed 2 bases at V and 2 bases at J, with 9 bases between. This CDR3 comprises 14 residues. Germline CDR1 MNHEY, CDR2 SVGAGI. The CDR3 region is CASSYGGKNTEAFF. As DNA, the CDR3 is TGTGCCAGCAGTTACGGGGGGAAAAACACTGAAGCTTTCTTT.

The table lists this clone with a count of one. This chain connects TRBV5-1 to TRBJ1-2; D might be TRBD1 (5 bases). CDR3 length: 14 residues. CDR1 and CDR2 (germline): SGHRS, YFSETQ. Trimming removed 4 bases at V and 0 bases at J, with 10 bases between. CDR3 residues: CASSLDTTNYGYTF. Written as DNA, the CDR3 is TGCGCCAGCAGCCTGGACACTACTAACTATGGCTACACCTTC.

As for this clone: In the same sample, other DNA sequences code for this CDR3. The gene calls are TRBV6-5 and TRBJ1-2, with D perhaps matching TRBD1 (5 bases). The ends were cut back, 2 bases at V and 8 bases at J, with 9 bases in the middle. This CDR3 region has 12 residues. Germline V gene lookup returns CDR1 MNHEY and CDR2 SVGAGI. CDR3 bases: TGTGCCAGCAGTTACAAGGGGTTGGGCTACACCTTC. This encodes CASSYKGLGYTF.

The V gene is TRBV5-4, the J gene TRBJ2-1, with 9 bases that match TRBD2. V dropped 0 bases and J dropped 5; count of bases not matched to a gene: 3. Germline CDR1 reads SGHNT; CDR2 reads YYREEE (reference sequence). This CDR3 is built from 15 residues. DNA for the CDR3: TGTGCCAGCAGCTTGGGGCGGGGGGGGCACAATGAGCAGTTCTTC. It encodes CASSLGRGGHNEQFF. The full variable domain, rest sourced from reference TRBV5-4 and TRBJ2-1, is ETGVTQSPTHLIKTRGQQVTLRCSSQSGHNTVSWYQQALGQGPQFIFQYYREEENGRGNFPPRFSGLQFPNYSSELNVNALELDDSALYLCASSLGRGGHNEQFFGPGTRLTVL.

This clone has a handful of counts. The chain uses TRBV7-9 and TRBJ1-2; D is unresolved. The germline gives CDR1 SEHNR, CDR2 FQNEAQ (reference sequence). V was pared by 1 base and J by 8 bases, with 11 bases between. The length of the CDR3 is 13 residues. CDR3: CASSLDATEGYTF. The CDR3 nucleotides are TGTGCCAGCAGCTTAGATGCCACGGAGGGCTACACCTTC.

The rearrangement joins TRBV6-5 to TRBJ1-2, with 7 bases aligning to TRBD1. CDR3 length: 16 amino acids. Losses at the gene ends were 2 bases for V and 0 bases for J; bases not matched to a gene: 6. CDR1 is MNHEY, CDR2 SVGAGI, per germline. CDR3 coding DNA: TGTGCCAGCAGTTACACCCAGGGGGGAGCTAACTATGGCTACACCTTC. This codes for CASSYTQGGANYGYTF.

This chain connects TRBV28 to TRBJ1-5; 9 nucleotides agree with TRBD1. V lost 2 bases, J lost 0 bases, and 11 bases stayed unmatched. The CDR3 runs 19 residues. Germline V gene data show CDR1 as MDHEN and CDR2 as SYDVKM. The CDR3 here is CASSLVTGTGPYSNQPQHF. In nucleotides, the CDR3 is TGTGCCAGCAGTTTAGTTACGGGGACAGGGCCATATAGCAATCAGCCCCAGCATTTT. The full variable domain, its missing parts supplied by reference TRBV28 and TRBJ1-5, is DVKVTQSSRYLVKRTGEKVFLECVQDMDHENMFWYRQDPGLGLRLIYFSYDVKMKEKGDIPEGYSVSREKKERFSLILESASTNQTSMYLCASSLVTGTGPYSNQPQHFGDGTRLSIL.

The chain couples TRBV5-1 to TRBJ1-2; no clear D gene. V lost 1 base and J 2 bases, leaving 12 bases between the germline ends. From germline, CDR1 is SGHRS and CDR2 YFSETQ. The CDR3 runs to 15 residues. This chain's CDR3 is CASSLSAGENYGYTF. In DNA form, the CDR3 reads TGCGCCAGCAGCTTGAGTGCGGGCGAGAACTATGGCTACACCTTC.

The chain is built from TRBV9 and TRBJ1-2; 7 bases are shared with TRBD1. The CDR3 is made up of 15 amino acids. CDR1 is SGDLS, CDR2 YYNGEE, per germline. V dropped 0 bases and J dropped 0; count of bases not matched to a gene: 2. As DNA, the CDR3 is TGTGCCAGCAGCGTAGGACAGGGAGCTAACTATGGCTACACCTTC. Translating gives CASSVGQGANYGYTF.

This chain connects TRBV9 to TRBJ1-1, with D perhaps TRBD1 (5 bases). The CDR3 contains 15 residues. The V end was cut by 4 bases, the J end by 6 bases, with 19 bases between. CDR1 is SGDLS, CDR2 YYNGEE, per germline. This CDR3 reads CASSPSTVPPPEAFF. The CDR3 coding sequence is TGTGCCAGCAGCCCATCGACAGTCCCTCCGCCTGAAGCTTTCTTT.